The 20 T cell receptor beta chains below come from one sample, sequenced in a study of T-cell reconstitution after alpha-beta-depleted transplantation in children. Points from the study as a whole: By one year post-transplant, T-cell counts and diversity largely arose from T cells that were newly produced.

Their antigens remain unidentified. The library targeted TCRbeta and was prepared with unique molecular identifiers. TCRdb re-called the PCR reads through MiXCR, storing one row per CDR3 protein. This sample has about 300,000 distinct CDR3 sequences, with 6% to 10% found just once. Source: peripheral blood, taken 360 days after TCRalphabeta/CD19-depleted stem cell transplant. The receptors stem from a female patient aged 2-10 years who had a stem cell transplant for Fanconi anemia, so the T cells may come from the graft donor.

At least ten counts were recorded for this clonotype. The genes are TRBV28 and TRBJ2-7; TRBD1 matches at 8 bases. This CDR3 comprises 15 residues. CDR1 is MDHEN, CDR2 SYDVKM, per germline. Unmatched junction bases numbered 9, after V lost 4 bases and J lost 4 bases. The CDR3 DNA is TGTGCCAGCAGTTCCCCCGGGACAGGTTTTTACGAGCAGTACTTC. Protein sequence: CASSSPGTGFYEQYF.

In the case of this clonotype: Given the absence of the conserved phenylalanine or tryptophan at the CDR3 end, a read error is likely. The chain recombines TRBV3-1 with TRBJ1-1; 9 bases are shared with TRBD1. The V gene's germline CDR1 is LGHDT and CDR2 YNNKEL (reference sequence). CDR3 size: 15 residues. After removal of 4 bases from V and 3 bases from J, the junction contained 6 bases not matched to a gene. As DNA, the CDR3 is TGTGCCAGCAGCCCTAGGGACAGGGACTACACTGAAGCTTTCTCT. Translating gives CASSPRDRDYTEAFS.

This clonotype was detected ten times or more. V usage is TRBV28 and J usage is TRBJ1-4; D is unclear. CDR1 MDHEN and CDR2 SYDVKM come from the germline V gene. V lost 7 bases to trimming and J lost 8 bases, with 8 bases between them. The CDR3 is 11 amino acids. CDR3 in amino acids: CASTLGEKLFF. The CDR3 DNA reads as TGTGCCAGCACCCTGGGGGAAAAACTGTTTTTT. The whole variable domain, filled in from reference TRBV28 and TRBJ1-4, reads DVKVTQSSRYLVKRTGEKVFLECVQDMDHENMFWYRQDPGLGLRLIYFSYDVKMKEKGDIPEGYSVSREKKERFSLILESASTNQTSMYLCASTLGEKLFFGSGTQLSVL.

The rearrangement links TRBV12-3 or TRBV12-4 to TRBJ1-3; D is undetermined. Trimming removed 4 bases from V and 4 bases from J, with 11 bases in between. This CDR3 spans 14 amino acids. CDR3 nucleotides: TGTGCCAGCAGTTCACAAGGCAGAGGAAACACCATATATTTT. Protein product: CASSSQGRGNTIYF.

This clonotype was counted a few times. This chain links TRBV6-1 with TRBJ1-2; D gene ambiguous. This CDR3 comprises 12 residues. Trimming cost V 5 bases and J 5 bases, with 9 bases left between them. CDR1 is MNHNS and CDR2 is SASEGT in the germline V gene. CDR3 sequence (DNA): TGTGCCAGCAGTCGCCCACCTTATGGCTACACCTTC. Protein product: CASSRPPYGYTF.

In this sample, this clonotype turned up a few times. V is TRBV7-9 and J is TRBJ2-7; TRBD1 is a possible D gene (5 bases). The CDR3 length is 14 residues. The V and J ends lost 5 bases and 2 bases respectively, with 13 bases between them. Germline V gene data show CDR1 as SEHNR and CDR2 as FQNEAQ (reference sequence). CDR3 in DNA: TGTGCCAGCAGCCCCTGGGCCAGGGCCTACGAGCAGTACTTC. This sequence encodes CASSPWARAYEQYF.

This clonotype was recorded many times. This sequence joins TRBV28 and TRBJ1-3; D is unresolved. The V end was cut by 3 bases, the J end by 3 bases, with 6 bases between. Germline V gene data show CDR1 as MDHEN and CDR2 as SYDVKM. The CDR3 has 13 amino acids. The CDR3 loop is CASSFSVGNTIYF. The CDR3 coding sequence is TGTGCCAGCAGTTTCAGTGTTGGAAACACCATATATTTT.

This clonotype appeared many times. V and J are TRBV3-1 and TRBJ1-5; D remains ambiguous. The CDR3 contains 13 residues. Germline V lookup: CDR1 LGHDT, CDR2 YNNKEL (reference sequence). Deletions cut 0 bases from V and 5 bases from J, with 5 bases between. In DNA, the CDR3 is TGTGCCAGCAGCCAAGATCGGGATCAGCCCCAGCATTTT. This sequence encodes CASSQDRDQPQHF.

This clonotype was counted between two and nine times. The chain has TRBV3-1 and TRBJ1-6, with D perhaps TRBD1 (6 bases). V was trimmed by 3 bases and J by 6 bases, leaving 21 bases between them. This CDR3 has 18 residues. Germline V gene sequence: CDR1 LGHDT, CDR2 YNNKEL (reference sequence). The CDR3 here is CASSHRPGDTFFNSPLHF. CDR3 in DNA: TGTGCCAGCAGCCATAGACCGGGGGACACCTTCTTTAATTCACCCCTCCACTTT.

There are many counts of this clonotype. The CDR3 loop is CASSLGSGSSYEQYF. The CDR3 DNA reads as TGTGCCAGCAGTTTAGGTTCCGGGAGCTCCTACGAGCAGTACTTC. The gene calls are TRBV27 and TRBJ2-7; maybe TRBD2 (6 bases). CDR1 is MNHEY and CDR2 is SMNVEV in the germline V gene (reference sequence). V shed 2 bases and J shed 0 bases, with 11 bases lying between them. CDR3 length: 15 amino acids.

This clonotype appeared a few times. V usage is TRBV7-9 and J usage is TRBJ2-7; D gene uncertain. This CDR3 has 13 amino acids. Per germline, CDR1 SEHNR and CDR2 FQNEAQ (reference sequence). V was clipped by 5 bases and J by 3 bases, with 11 bases between them. CDR3 coding DNA: TGTGCCAGCAGCAAAGCCCCCCACTACGAGCAGTACGTC. It codes for CASSKAPHYEQYV.

In DNA form, the CDR3 reads TGTGCCAGTAGGCCCCAGGGATCCGGGACAGGCGCCTACGAGCAGTACTTC. As protein: CASRPQGSGTGAYEQYF. V and J are TRBV19 and TRBJ2-7; 8 nucleotides match TRBD1. Trimming removed 6 bases from V and 2 bases from J; junction bases left unmatched: 15. Germline CDR1 LNHDA, CDR2 SQIVND (reference sequence). The CDR3 is 17 amino acids.

This clonotype occurred a few times. The CDR3 region is CASSLDAGLGTQYF. CDR3 bases: TGTGCCAGCAGCTTAGACGCCGGCCTGGGGACCCAGTACTTC. The rearrangement links TRBV7-2 to TRBJ2-5; D not certain. V lost 1 base to trimming and J lost 7 bases, with 13 bases between them. Germline assignment: CDR1 SGHTA and CDR2 FQGNSA. CDR3 length: 14 amino acids.

V and J are TRBV3-1 and TRBJ1-5, with D perhaps TRBD1 (6 bases). This CDR3 contains 17 residues. Germline CDR1 and CDR2: LGHDT and YNNKEL (reference sequence). V lost 0 bases, J lost 3 bases, and 15 bases lay in between. Here the CDR3 reads CASSQDPAGVLNQPQHF. The CDR3 DNA sequence: TGTGCCAGCAGCCAAGATCCCGCAGGGGTGCTCAATCAGCCCCAGCATTTT.

In this sample, this clonotype turned up many times. The gene calls are TRBV20-1 and TRBJ2-2, with D possibly matching TRBD2 (6 bases). The V and J ends lost 3 bases and 8 bases respectively, with 25 bases between them. CDR3 length equals 17 residues. CDR1 and CDR2 from the germline V gene are DFQATT and SNEGSKA (reference sequence). The CDR3 sequence: CSARHLRRMAGKGELFF. The CDR3 DNA sequence: TGCAGTGCTAGGCACCTGAGGCGGATGGCGGGAAAGGGGGAGCTGTTTTTT.

This clonotype was detected only a few times. J is TRBJ2-3 and V is TRBV6-2 or TRBV6-3, with a weak D call TRBD2 (7 bases). Deletions cut 6 bases from V and 2 bases from J, with 12 bases between. The germline CDR1 and CDR2 sequences are MNHEY and SVGEGT. CDR3 length equals 14 residues. CDR3 protein: CASSPRGHTDTQYF. The CDR3 nucleotides are TGTGCCAGCAGCCCGCGGGGGCACACAGATACGCAGTATTTT.

This clonotype was counted a few times. The chain couples TRBV11-2 to TRBJ2-3; D is tentatively TRBD1 or TRBD2 (5 bases each). Trimming shortened V by 4 bases and J by 6 bases, and 20 bases separated the two germline ends. CDR1 is SGHAT and CDR2 is FQNNGV in the germline V gene. The CDR3 extends over 16 amino acids. The CDR3: CASSSGTAKWEDTQYF. For the CDR3, the DNA is TGTGCCAGCAGCTCCGGGACCGCGAAGTGGGAGGATACGCAGTATTTT.

This clonotype was recorded many times. The chain uses TRBV2 and TRBJ2-3; TRBD1 might be the D (5 bases). Germline V gene lookup returns CDR1 SNHLY and CDR2 FYNNEI. This CDR3 region has 13 residues. V was pared by 6 bases and J by 1 base, with 8 bases between. The chain's CDR3 is CASRAQGTDTQYF. Here the CDR3 DNA reads TGTGCCAGCAGAGCACAGGGCACAGATACGCAGTATTTT.

At least ten counts were recorded for this clonotype. The V and J genes are TRBV5-1 and TRBJ2-3; the match to TRBD2 covers 10 bases. Trimming at V came to 1 base and at J to 4 bases, leaving 9 bases not matched to a gene. The V gene's germline CDR1 is SGHRS and CDR2 YFSETQ. There are 17 residues in the CDR3. CDR3 coding DNA: TGCGCCAGCAGCTTGTACGTCCCTAGCGGGAGCTCAGATACGCAGTATTTT. Its translation is CASSLYVPSGSSDTQYF.

This clonotype has ten or more counts. This chain links TRBV9 with TRBJ2-5, with 11 positions matching TRBD2. V gave up 2 bases and J gave up 5 bases; unmatched junction bases: 5. This CDR3 region has 15 residues. In germline, CDR1 is SGDLS, CDR2 YYNGEE. CDR3 DNA sequence: TGTGCCAGCAGCGTTAGCGGGGGGGCCTTTGAGACCCAGTACTTC. It encodes CASSVSGGAFETQYF.